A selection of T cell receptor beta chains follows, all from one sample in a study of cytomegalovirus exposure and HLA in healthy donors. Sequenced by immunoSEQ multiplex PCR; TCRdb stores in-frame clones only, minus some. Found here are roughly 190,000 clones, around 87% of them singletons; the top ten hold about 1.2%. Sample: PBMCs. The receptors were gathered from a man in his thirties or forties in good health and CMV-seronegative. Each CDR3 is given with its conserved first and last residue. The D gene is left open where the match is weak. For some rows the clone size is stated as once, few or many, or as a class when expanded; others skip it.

cdr3_nt: TGTGCCAGCAGCCGAGCCGGGAAATGGACAGATACGCAGTATTTT
cdr3_aa: CASSRAGKWTDTQYF
j_call: TRBJ2-3
v_call: TRBV14
clone_size: -
d_call: -

cdr3_nt: TGCGCCAGCAGCCTGGGGACAGGGAACTACGAGCAGTACTTC
cdr3_aa: CASSLGTGNYEQYF
j_call: TRBJ2-7
v_call: TRBV4-1
clone_size: -
d_call: TRBD1

cdr3_nt: TGTGCCAGCAGTTTAACCGGGCTGCCGGAGGCGATTGAGGGCTACACCTTC
cdr3_aa: CASSLTGLPEAIEGYTF
j_call: TRBJ1-2
v_call: TRBV27
clone_size: -
d_call: -

cdr3_nt: TGTGCCAGCAGGAGTGACACCCGATCCACCTACGAGCAGTACTTC
cdr3_aa: CASRSDTRSTYEQYF
j_call: TRBJ2-7
v_call: TRBV6-5
clone_size: once
d_call: -

cdr3_nt: TGTGCCAGCCCGGTGGGAGGGTCTGGCTACACCTTC
cdr3_aa: CASPVGGSGYTF
j_call: TRBJ1-2
v_call: TRBV2
clone_size: -
d_call: -

cdr3_nt: TGTGCCAGCAGTGTAGGTGCGGGACGACCCTACGAGCAGTACTTC
cdr3_aa: CASSVGAGRPYEQYF
j_call: TRBJ2-7
v_call: TRBV6-1
clone_size: -
d_call: -

cdr3_nt: TGTGCCAGCTCACTCGCGACTAGCGGGAGTTCCGGGGCCAACGTCCTGACTTTC
cdr3_aa: CASSLATSGSSGANVLTF
j_call: TRBJ2-6
v_call: TRBV18
clone_size: -
d_call: TRBD2

cdr3_nt: TGTGCCAGCAGTTCAGCGGGAGGGATCTACGAGCAGTACTTC
cdr3_aa: CASSSAGGIYEQYF
j_call: TRBJ2-7
v_call: TRBV28
clone_size: -
d_call: TRBD2

cdr3_nt: TGCGCCAGCAGCCAAAAACCGGGACAGGGAGGGAATGGCTACACCTTC
cdr3_aa: CASSQKPGQGGNGYTF
j_call: TRBJ1-2
v_call: TRBV4-3
clone_size: -
d_call: TRBD1

cdr3_nt: TGTGCCAGCAGCCCGGGGGGGGCCCAAGGGACCCAGTACTTC
cdr3_aa: CASSPGGAQGTQYF
j_call: TRBJ2-5
v_call: TRBV7-2
clone_size: -
d_call: TRBD2

cdr3_nt: TGTGCCAGCAGCTTACGGCTAGCGGGAGGGAACACCGGGGAGCTGTTTTTT
cdr3_aa: CASSLRLAGGNTGELFF
j_call: TRBJ2-2
v_call: TRBV11-3
clone_size: -
d_call: TRBD2

cdr3_nt: TGTGCCAGCAGCTTCCGGGACTACTCCAATGAGCAGTTCTTC
cdr3_aa: CASSFRDYSNEQFF
j_call: TRBJ2-1
v_call: TRBV7-9
clone_size: -
d_call: TRBD2

cdr3_nt: TGTGCCAGCAGTTACCCTCCAGGACAGGGGAAAAACTATGGCTACACCTTC
cdr3_aa: CASSYPPGQGKNYGYTF
j_call: TRBJ1-2
v_call: TRBV28
clone_size: -
d_call: TRBD1

cdr3_nt: TGTGCCAGCAGCCGGGACAGGAGCGTCACTGAAGCTTTCTTT
cdr3_aa: CASSRDRSVTEAFF
j_call: TRBJ1-1
v_call: TRBV7-9
clone_size: -
d_call: TRBD1

cdr3_nt: TGTGCCAGCAGCTTGCTAAGTCGGTCGGATGGCTACACCTTC
cdr3_aa: CASSLLSRSDGYTF
j_call: TRBJ1-2
v_call: TRBV5-8
clone_size: once
d_call: -

cdr3_nt: TGCGCCAGCAGCCGACTGCAGAGAGCTAATGAAAAACTGTTTTTT
cdr3_aa: CASSRLQRANEKLFF
j_call: TRBJ1-4
v_call: TRBV4-3
clone_size: -
d_call: -

cdr3_nt: TGCGCCAGCACCTCTAACGGGTTCGGGTCCTACAATGAGCAGTTCTTC
cdr3_aa: CASTSNGFGSYNEQFF
j_call: TRBJ2-1
v_call: TRBV23-1
clone_size: -
d_call: -

cdr3_nt: TGTGCCAGCAGCCCGGGGGGCGGGGACGGGGGCGGGGAGCTGTTTTTT
cdr3_aa: CASSPGGGDGGGELFF
j_call: TRBJ2-2
v_call: TRBV7-2
clone_size: -
d_call: -

cdr3_nt: TGTGCCAGCAGCTCAACAGACAGGGGTGACTACGAGCAGTACTTC
cdr3_aa: CASSSTDRGDYEQYF
j_call: TRBJ2-7
v_call: TRBV7-9
clone_size: -
d_call: TRBD1

cdr3_nt: TGTGCCAGCAGTTTCCAGGGCTCCTACGAGCAGTACTTC
cdr3_aa: CASSFQGSYEQYF
j_call: TRBJ2-7
v_call: TRBV28
clone_size: -
d_call: -

cdr3_nt: TGTGCCAGCAGTTTATTGGGGACTAGCGGGAGTGCCGGGGAGCTGTTTTTT
cdr3_aa: CASSLLGTSGSAGELFF
j_call: TRBJ2-2
v_call: TRBV28
clone_size: -
d_call: TRBD2

cdr3_nt: TGTGCCAGCAGTTACGGGAGGACGGGATCCTACGAGCAGTACTTC
cdr3_aa: CASSYGRTGSYEQYF
j_call: TRBJ2-7
v_call: TRBV6-5
clone_size: -
d_call: -

cdr3_nt: TGTGCCAGTAGTTCCCGGGGGACAGGGGGCAGCGGGGAGCTGTTTTTT
cdr3_aa: CASSSRGTGGSGELFF
j_call: TRBJ2-2
v_call: TRBV19
clone_size: -
d_call: TRBD1

cdr3_nt: TGTGCCAGCAGTTACGCGGCAGAGCAAGAGACCCAGTACTTC
cdr3_aa: CASSYAAEQETQYF
j_call: TRBJ2-5
v_call: TRBV6-6
clone_size: -
d_call: -

cdr3_nt: TGTGCCAGCAGCCGCGCCGGGACAGGGAAGCCCCAGCATTTT
cdr3_aa: CASSRAGTGKPQHF
j_call: TRBJ1-5
v_call: TRBV6-5
clone_size: -
d_call: TRBD1

cdr3_nt: TGCAGCGTAGGGGACAGGGGGAGGGCAGATACGCAGTATTTT
cdr3_aa: CSVGDRGRADTQYF
j_call: TRBJ2-3
v_call: TRBV29-1
clone_size: once
d_call: TRBD1

cdr3_nt: TGTGCCAGCTCGGGGTCCCCCAATCAGCCCCAGCATTTT
cdr3_aa: CASSGSPNQPQHF
j_call: TRBJ1-5
v_call: TRBV28
clone_size: -
d_call: -

cdr3_nt: TGTGCCAGCAGATCCGACAGGGTCAATGAGCAGTTCTTC
cdr3_aa: CASRSDRVNEQFF
j_call: TRBJ2-1
v_call: TRBV27
clone_size: -
d_call: TRBD1

cdr3_nt: TGTGCCAGCCTATCCAGGGGTGGTGTAGGAGCTTCGTACAATGAGCAGTTCTTC
cdr3_aa: CASLSRGGVGASYNEQFF
j_call: TRBJ2-1
v_call: TRBV28
clone_size: -
d_call: -

cdr3_nt: TGCGCCAGCAGGGGACAGGGGAAGGCCGGGGAGCTGTTTTTT
cdr3_aa: CASRGQGKAGELFF
j_call: TRBJ2-2
v_call: TRBV10-1
clone_size: few
d_call: TRBD1

cdr3_nt: TGTGCCAGCAGTGGGTGGACTAGCGGGAGCAGGCAGTATGAGCAGTTCTTC
cdr3_aa: CASSGWTSGSRQYEQFF
j_call: TRBJ2-1
v_call: TRBV6-1
clone_size: -
d_call: TRBD2

cdr3_nt: TGTGCCAGCCGATACCGGAACAGACGCAATCAGCCCCAGCATTTT
cdr3_aa: CASRYRNRRNQPQHF
j_call: TRBJ1-5
v_call: TRBV28
clone_size: -
d_call: -

cdr3_nt: TGTGCCAACATTGAGGTCCCTGGGACAGGGCTCTACGAGCAGTACTTC
cdr3_aa: CANIEVPGTGLYEQYF
j_call: TRBJ2-7
v_call: TRBV7-8
clone_size: -
d_call: TRBD1

cdr3_nt: TGTGCCAGCAGCGTAGGTCACGGGAGTACCTATGGCTACACCTTC
cdr3_aa: CASSVGHGSTYGYTF
j_call: TRBJ1-2
v_call: TRBV9
clone_size: few
d_call: -

cdr3_nt: TGTGCCAGCAGTTTATCCAGGGTGGGGGGAAACACCATATATTTT
cdr3_aa: CASSLSRVGGNTIYF
j_call: TRBJ1-3
v_call: TRBV28
clone_size: -
d_call: -

cdr3_nt: TGTGCCGGCAGTTACTCGAGCCCGCCGCAAGAGCAGTACTTC
cdr3_aa: CAGSYSSPPQEQYF
j_call: TRBJ2-7
v_call: TRBV6-5
clone_size: -
d_call: -

cdr3_nt: TGCGCCAGCAGCTTACAGGGGGCAAAGGTCGAGCAGTTCTTC
cdr3_aa: CASSLQGAKVEQFF
j_call: TRBJ2-1
v_call: TRBV4-3
clone_size: once
d_call: TRBD1

cdr3_nt: TGTGCCAGCAGTCCCGGGACAGCTAGATCCTACGAGCAGTACTTC
cdr3_aa: CASSPGTARSYEQYF
j_call: TRBJ2-7
v_call: TRBV28
clone_size: -
d_call: TRBD1

cdr3_nt: TGCAGCGTTGATGGCCGGGTGGAAGACGGCTACACCTTC
cdr3_aa: CSVDGRVEDGYTF
j_call: TRBJ1-2
v_call: TRBV29-1
clone_size: -
d_call: -

cdr3_nt: TGTGCCAGCAGCTTGCCAGGGGGACTCAGGAACACCGGGGAGCTGTTTTTT
cdr3_aa: CASSLPGGLRNTGELFF
j_call: TRBJ2-2
v_call: TRBV5-4
clone_size: -
d_call: -

cdr3_nt: TGCGCCAGCAGCTATACAGGGGGCGCGGGGGAGACCCAGTACTTC
cdr3_aa: CASSYTGGAGETQYF
j_call: TRBJ2-5
v_call: TRBV5-1
clone_size: once
d_call: TRBD1

cdr3_nt: TGTGCCAGCAGCGTAGAACGGAGGCATGGCTACACCTTC
cdr3_aa: CASSVERRHGYTF
j_call: TRBJ1-2
v_call: TRBV9
clone_size: -
d_call: -

cdr3_nt: TGTGCCAGCAGGACAGGGTCGAATCAGCCCCAGCATTTT
cdr3_aa: CASRTGSNQPQHF
j_call: TRBJ1-5
v_call: TRBV6-1
clone_size: -
d_call: TRBD1

cdr3_nt: TGTGCCAGCAGCCAAGGGGACAGGGACTACGAGCAGTACTTC
cdr3_aa: CASSQGDRDYEQYF
j_call: TRBJ2-7
v_call: TRBV14
clone_size: few
d_call: TRBD1

cdr3_nt: TGCAGCGTGCAACCTTACGGGACTTCACGTTATTTT
cdr3_aa: CSVQPYGTSRYF
j_call: TRBJ2-3
v_call: TRBV29-1
clone_size: -
d_call: -

cdr3_nt: TGTGCCAGCAGCCTGAGACTAGCGGCCGAGACCCAGTACTTC
cdr3_aa: CASSLRLAAETQYF
j_call: TRBJ2-5
v_call: TRBV5-6
clone_size: -
d_call: TRBD2

cdr3_nt: TGTGCCAGCTTAGAGGACAATGGAGATACGCAGTATTTT
cdr3_aa: CASLEDNGDTQYF
j_call: TRBJ2-3
v_call: TRBV6-1
clone_size: -
d_call: -

cdr3_nt: TGTGCCAGCAGCCAAGTCTCCCCGAACACTGAAGCTTTCTTT
cdr3_aa: CASSQVSPNTEAFF
j_call: TRBJ1-1
v_call: TRBV14
clone_size: -
d_call: -

cdr3_nt: TGTGCCAGCAGAGACAGGGGGGGGAACATTCAGTACTTC
cdr3_aa: CASRDRGGNIQYF
j_call: TRBJ2-4
v_call: TRBV27
clone_size: -
d_call: TRBD1

cdr3_nt: TGTGCCAGCTCTCCCCCGGCGGGACAGGGTTGGACTGAAGCTTTCTTT
cdr3_aa: CASSPPAGQGWTEAFF
j_call: TRBJ1-1
v_call: TRBV18
clone_size: -
d_call: TRBD1

cdr3_nt: TGTGCCAGCTCACTGCTAGACAGGGCGGACGAGCAGTACTTC
cdr3_aa: CASSLLDRADEQYF
j_call: TRBJ2-7
v_call: TRBV18
clone_size: -
d_call: TRBD1

cdr3_nt: TGTGCCAGCAGCCCCCGACAGAGACCCCAAGAGACCCAGTACTTC
cdr3_aa: CASSPRQRPQETQYF
j_call: TRBJ2-5
v_call: TRBV4-2
clone_size: -
d_call: -

cdr3_nt: TGTGCCAGCAGCACGGGACTGATGATCTACGAGCAGTACTTC
cdr3_aa: CASSTGLMIYEQYF
j_call: TRBJ2-7
v_call: TRBV5-6
clone_size: -
d_call: -

cdr3_nt: TGCGCCAGCAGATTGACTCCTCACTCTGGGGCCAACGTCCTGACTTTC
cdr3_aa: CASRLTPHSGANVLTF
j_call: TRBJ2-6
v_call: TRBV5-1
clone_size: -
d_call: -

cdr3_nt: TGTGCCAGCAGCCGGTCGACAGGGGGGTACAATGAGCAGTTCTTC
cdr3_aa: CASSRSTGGYNEQFF
j_call: TRBJ2-1
v_call: TRBV6-4
clone_size: -
d_call: TRBD1

cdr3_nt: TGTGCCAGCAGCCCCTATTTGGTTGTCTACGAGCAGTACTTC
cdr3_aa: CASSPYLVVYEQYF
j_call: TRBJ2-7
v_call: TRBV7-6
clone_size: -
d_call: -

cdr3_nt: TGCGCCAGCAGCCAACCGGACAGGGGTCAGGATGAGCAGTTCTTC
cdr3_aa: CASSQPDRGQDEQFF
j_call: TRBJ2-1
v_call: TRBV4-1
clone_size: -
d_call: TRBD1

cdr3_nt: TGTGCCAGCAGACGGGACAACAATTCACCCCTCCACTTT
cdr3_aa: CASRRDNNSPLHF
j_call: TRBJ1-6
v_call: TRBV6-5
clone_size: -
d_call: -

cdr3_nt: TGTGCCAGCAGTCCTAGCGGGGGGGCCGGGTTCGGGACCCAGTACTTC
cdr3_aa: CASSPSGGAGFGTQYF
j_call: TRBJ2-5
v_call: TRBV2
clone_size: -
d_call: TRBD2